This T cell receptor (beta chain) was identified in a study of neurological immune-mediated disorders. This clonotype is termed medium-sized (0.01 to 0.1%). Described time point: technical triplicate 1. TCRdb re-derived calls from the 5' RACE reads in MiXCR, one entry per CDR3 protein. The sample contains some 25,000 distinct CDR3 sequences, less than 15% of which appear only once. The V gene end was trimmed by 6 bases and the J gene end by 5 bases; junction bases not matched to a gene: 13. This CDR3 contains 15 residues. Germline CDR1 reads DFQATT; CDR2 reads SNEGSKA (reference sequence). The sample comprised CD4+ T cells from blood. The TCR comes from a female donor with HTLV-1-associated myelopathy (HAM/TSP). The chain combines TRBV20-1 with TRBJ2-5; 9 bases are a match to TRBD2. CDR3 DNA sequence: TGCAGTGCCCCCCCGGGCGGGGGGGCCCGGGAGACCCAGTACTTC. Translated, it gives CSAPPGGGARETQYF.